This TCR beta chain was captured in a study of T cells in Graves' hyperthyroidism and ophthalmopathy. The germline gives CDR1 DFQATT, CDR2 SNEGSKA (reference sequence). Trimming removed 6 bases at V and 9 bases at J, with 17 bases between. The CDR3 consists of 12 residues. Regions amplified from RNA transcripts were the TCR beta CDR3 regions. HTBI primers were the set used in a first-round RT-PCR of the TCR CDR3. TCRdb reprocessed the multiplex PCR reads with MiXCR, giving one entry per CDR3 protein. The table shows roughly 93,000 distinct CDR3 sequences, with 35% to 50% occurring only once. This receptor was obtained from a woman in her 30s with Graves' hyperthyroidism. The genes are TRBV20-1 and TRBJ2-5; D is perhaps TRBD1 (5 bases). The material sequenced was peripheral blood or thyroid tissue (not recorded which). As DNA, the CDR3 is TGCAGTGCGGCGACAGTCAATCAGCCCCAGTACTTC. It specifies CSAATVNQPQYF.